The sequence of this TCR beta chain was determined in a study of molecular identifiers for immune sequencing clone quantification. CDR3 size: 14 residues. V lost 2 bases and J 5 bases, leaving 12 bases between the germline ends. The V gene's germline CDR1 is SNHLY and CDR2 FYNNEI. MiXCR was run by TCRdb on the PCR reads, yielding one entry per CDR3 protein. The sample lists approximately 500,000 distinct CDR3 sequences, about 22% seen once, with about 0.8% in the top ten. The sample holds a few counts of this clonotype. This TCR was sampled from a human donor in good health. Some libraries in this study had Jurkat cell RNA spiked in. The sequenced sample was naive CD8+ T cells from blood, with Jurkat cell RNA spiked in. Subset noted: FACS-sorted CD8+CD4-CCR7+CD45RA+ naive T cells. This chain links TRBV2 with TRBJ1-2; D gene uncertain. CDR3 coding DNA: TGTGCCAGCAGTGAAAAGGGAAACGGATATGGCTACACCTTC. Protein: CASSEKGNGYGYTF.